The text below deals with one TCR beta chain. The data stem from a study of T cell changes during pregnancy in multiple sclerosis. Sequencing was performed with immunoSEQ multiplex PCR; in TCRdb, only in-frame clones are kept and a portion is missing. This sample has around 46,000 clones, with around 89% found just once. Trimming took 1 base from V and 13 from J; bases not matched to a gene: 10. The CDR3 consists of 14 residues. Germline V gives CDR1 LNHNV, CDR2 YYDKDF (reference sequence). The sample in question was CD8+ T cells from peripheral blood mononuclear cells, obtained in the second trimester of pregnancy. This sequence originates from a female donor with multiple sclerosis, enrolled in a pregnancy study. The chain joins TRBV15 to TRBJ2-1; TRBD1 matches 7 bases. The CDR3 loop reads CATSRVRQGEPQFF. Here the CDR3 DNA reads TGTGCCACCAGCAGAGTCCGACAGGGAGAGCCTCAGTTCTTC.